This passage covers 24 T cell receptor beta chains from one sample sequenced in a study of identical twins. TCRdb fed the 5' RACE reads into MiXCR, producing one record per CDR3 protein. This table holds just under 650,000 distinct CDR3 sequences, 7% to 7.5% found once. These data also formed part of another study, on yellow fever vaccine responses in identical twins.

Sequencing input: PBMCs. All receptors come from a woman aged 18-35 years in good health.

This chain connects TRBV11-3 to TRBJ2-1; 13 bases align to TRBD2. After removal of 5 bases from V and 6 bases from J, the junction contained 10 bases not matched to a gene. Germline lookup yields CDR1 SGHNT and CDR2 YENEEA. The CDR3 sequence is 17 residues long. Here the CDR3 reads CASSVGLAGDKFNEQFF. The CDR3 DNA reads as TGTGCCAGCAGCGTCGGACTAGCGGGAGATAAATTCAATGAGCAGTTCTTC. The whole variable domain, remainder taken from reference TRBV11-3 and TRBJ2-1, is EAGVVQSPRYKIIEKKQPVAFWCNPISGHNTLYWYLQNLGQGPELLIRYENEEAVDDSQLPKDRFSAERLKGVDSTLKIQPAELGDSAVYLCASSVGLAGDKFNEQFFGPGTRLTVL.

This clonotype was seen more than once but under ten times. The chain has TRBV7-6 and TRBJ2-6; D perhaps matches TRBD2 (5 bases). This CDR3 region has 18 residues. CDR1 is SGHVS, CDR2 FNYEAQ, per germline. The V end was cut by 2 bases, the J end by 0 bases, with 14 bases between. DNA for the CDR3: TGTGCCAGCAGCTTACGAACAGAAGGGAGCTCTGGGGCCAACGTCCTGACTTTC. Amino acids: CASSLRTEGSSGANVLTF.

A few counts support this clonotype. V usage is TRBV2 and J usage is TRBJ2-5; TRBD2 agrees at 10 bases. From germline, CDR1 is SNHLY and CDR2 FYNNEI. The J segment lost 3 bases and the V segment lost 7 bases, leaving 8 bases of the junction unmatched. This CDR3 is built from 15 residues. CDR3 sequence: CASTPPGLAEETQYF. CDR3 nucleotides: TGTGCCAGCACCCCGCCCGGACTAGCGGAAGAGACCCAGTACTTC.

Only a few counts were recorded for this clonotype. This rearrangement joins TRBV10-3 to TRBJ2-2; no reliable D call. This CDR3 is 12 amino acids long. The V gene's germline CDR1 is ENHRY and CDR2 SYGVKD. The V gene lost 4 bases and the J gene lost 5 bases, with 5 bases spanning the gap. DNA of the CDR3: TGTGCCATCAGTGCGGCGACCGGGGAGCTGTTTTTT. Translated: CAISAATGELFF.

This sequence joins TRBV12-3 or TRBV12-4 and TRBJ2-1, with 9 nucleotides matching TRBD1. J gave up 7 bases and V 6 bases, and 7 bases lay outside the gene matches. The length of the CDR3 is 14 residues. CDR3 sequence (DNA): TGTGCCAGCAGATCCGGGACAGGGAGGAATGAGCAGTTCTTC. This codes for CASRSGTGRNEQFF.

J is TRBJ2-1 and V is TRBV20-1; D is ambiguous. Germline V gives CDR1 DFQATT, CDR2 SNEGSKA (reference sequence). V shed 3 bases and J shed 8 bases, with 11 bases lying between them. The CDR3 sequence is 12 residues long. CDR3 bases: TGCAGTGCTAGTGATTCGTTTGATGAGCAGTTCTTC. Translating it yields CSASDSFDEQFF.

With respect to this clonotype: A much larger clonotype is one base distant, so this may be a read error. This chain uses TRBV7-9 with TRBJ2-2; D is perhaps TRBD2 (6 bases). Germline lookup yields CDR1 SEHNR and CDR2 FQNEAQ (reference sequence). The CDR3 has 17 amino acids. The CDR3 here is CASSLGVIADLTGDLFF. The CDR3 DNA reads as TGTGCCAGCAGCTTAGGTGTTATAGCGGATCTCACCGGGGATCTGTTTTTT.

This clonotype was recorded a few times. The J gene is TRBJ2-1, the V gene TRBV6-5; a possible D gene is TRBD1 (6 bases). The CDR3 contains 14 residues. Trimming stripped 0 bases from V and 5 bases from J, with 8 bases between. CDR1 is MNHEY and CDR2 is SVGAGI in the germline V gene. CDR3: CASSYSRTDNEQFF. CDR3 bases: TGTGCCAGCAGTTACTCGAGGACAGACAATGAGCAGTTCTTC.

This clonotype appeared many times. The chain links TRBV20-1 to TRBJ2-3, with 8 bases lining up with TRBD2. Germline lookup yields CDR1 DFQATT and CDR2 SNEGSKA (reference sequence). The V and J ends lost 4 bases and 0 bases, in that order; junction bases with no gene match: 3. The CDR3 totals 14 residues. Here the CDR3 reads CSATPSGSTDTQYF. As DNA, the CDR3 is TGCAGTGCTACCCCTAGCGGGAGCACAGATACGCAGTATTTT.

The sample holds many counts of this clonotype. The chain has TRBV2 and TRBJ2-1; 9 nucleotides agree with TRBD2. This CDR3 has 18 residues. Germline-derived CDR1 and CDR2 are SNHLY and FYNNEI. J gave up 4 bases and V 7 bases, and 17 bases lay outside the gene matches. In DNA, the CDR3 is TGTGCCAGCACCCACGAGGGGGGCATTAGCGGGAGATACAATGAGCAGTTCTTC. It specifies CASTHEGGISGRYNEQFF.

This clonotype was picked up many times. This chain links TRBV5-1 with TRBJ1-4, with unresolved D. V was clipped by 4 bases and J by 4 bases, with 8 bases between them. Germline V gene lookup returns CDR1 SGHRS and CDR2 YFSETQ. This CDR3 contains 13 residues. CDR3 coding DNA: TGCGCCAGCAGCCCTGGAGGTAATGAAAAACTGTTTTTT. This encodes CASSPGGNEKLFF.

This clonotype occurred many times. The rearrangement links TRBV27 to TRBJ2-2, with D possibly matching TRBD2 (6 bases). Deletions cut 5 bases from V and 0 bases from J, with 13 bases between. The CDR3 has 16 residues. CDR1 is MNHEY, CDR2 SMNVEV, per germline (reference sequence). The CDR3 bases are TGTGCCAGCAGTCCGGGACTCCCGGCGAACACCGGGGAGCTGTTTTTT. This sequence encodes CASSPGLPANTGELFF.

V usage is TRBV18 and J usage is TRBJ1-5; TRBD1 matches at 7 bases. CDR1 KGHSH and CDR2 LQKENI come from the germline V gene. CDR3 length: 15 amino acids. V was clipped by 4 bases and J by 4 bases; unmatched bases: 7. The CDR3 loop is CASSLSKQGNQPQHF. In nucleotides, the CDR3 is TGTGCCAGCTCACTTAGCAAACAGGGGAATCAGCCCCAGCATTTT.

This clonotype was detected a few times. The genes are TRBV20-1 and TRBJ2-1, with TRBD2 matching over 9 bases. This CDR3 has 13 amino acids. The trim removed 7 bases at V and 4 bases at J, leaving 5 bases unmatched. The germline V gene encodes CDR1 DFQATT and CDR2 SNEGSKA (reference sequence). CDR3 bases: TGCAGTGTGGCTAGCGGGGCTTACAATGAGCAGTTCTTC. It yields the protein CSVASGAYNEQFF.

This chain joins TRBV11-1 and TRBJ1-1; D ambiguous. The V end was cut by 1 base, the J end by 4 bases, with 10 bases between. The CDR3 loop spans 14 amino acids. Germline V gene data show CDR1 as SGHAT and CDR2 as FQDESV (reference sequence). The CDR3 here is CASSLVGEATEAFF. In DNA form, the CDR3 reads TGTGCCAGCAGCTTAGTCGGGGAGGCCACTGAAGCTTTCTTT.

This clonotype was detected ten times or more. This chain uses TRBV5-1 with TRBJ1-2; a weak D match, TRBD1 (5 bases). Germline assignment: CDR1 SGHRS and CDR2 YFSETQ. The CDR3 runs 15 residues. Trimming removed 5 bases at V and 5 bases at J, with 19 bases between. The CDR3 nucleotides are TGCGCCAGCAGTTCTGGCGGGGCCGTCATATATGGCTACACCTTC. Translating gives CASSSGGAVIYGYTF.

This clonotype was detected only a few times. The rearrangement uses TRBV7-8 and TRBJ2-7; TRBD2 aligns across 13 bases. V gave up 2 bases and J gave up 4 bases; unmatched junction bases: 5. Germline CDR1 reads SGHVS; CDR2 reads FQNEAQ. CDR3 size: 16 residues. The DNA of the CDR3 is TGTGCCAGCAGCTTACGCGGGACTAGCGGGACATACGAGCAGTACTTC. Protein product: CASSLRGTSGTYEQYF.

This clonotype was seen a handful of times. The CDR3 region is CASSLAATRNTGELFF. The CDR3 DNA is TGCGCCAGCAGCTTGGCGGCAACAAGAAACACCGGGGAGCTGTTTTTT. V is TRBV5-1 and J is TRBJ2-2; D remains ambiguous. Trimming cost V 0 bases and J 2 bases, with 11 bases left between them. Germline V gives CDR1 SGHRS, CDR2 YFSETQ. The CDR3 loop spans 16 amino acids.

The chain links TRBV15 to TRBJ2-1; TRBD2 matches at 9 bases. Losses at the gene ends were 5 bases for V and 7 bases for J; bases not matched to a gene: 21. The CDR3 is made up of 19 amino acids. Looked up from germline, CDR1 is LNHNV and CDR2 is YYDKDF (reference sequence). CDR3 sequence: CATSGSLTKSAGGFNEQFF. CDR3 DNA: TGTGCCACCAGCGGCTCCCTGACGAAGTCTGCGGGAGGGTTTAATGAGCAGTTCTTC.

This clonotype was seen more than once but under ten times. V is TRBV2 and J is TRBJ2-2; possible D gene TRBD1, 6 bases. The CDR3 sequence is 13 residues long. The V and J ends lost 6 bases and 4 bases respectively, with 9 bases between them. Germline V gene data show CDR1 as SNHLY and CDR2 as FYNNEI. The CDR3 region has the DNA TGTGCCAGCAGAACAGGGTTCACCGGGGAGCTGTTTTTT. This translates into CASRTGFTGELFF.

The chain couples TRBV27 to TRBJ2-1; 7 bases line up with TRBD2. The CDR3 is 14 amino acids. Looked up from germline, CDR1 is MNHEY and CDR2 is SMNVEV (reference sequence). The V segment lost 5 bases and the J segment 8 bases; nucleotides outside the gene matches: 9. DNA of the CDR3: TGTGCCAGCAGTCAGGGACTACCCTCGGATGAGCAGTTCTTC. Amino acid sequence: CASSQGLPSDEQFF.

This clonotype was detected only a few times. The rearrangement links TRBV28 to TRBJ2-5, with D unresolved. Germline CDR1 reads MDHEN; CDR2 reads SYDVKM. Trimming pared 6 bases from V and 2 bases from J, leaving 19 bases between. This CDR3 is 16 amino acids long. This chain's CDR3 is CASSHYTSRPQETQYF. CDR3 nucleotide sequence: TGTGCCAGCAGCCATTACACCTCAAGACCTCAAGAGACCCAGTACTTC.

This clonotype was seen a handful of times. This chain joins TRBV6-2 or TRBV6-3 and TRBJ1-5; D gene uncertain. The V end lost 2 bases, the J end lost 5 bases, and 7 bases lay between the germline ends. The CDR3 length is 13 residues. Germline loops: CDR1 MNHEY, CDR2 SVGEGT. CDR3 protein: CASSYGSHQPQHF. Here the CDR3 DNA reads TGTGCCAGCAGTTACGGGTCTCATCAGCCCCAGCATTTT.

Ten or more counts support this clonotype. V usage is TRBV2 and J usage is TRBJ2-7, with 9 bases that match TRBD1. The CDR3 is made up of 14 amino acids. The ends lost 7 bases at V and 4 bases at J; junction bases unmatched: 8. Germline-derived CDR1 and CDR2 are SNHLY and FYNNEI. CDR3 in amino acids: CASTPGTGSYEQYF. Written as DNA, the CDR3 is TGTGCCAGCACACCCGGGACAGGGTCGTACGAGCAGTACTTC.